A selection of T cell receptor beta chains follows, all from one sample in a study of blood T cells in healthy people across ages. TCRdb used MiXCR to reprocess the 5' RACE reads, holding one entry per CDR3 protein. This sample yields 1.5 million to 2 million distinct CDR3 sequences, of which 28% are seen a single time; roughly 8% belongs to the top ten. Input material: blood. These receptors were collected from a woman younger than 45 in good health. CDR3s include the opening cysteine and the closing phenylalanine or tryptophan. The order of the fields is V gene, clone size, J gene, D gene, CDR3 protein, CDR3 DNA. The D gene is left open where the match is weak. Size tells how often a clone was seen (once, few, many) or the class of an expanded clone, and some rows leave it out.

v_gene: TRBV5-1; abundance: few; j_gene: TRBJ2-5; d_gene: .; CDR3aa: CASSLNVGRQETQYF; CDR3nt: TGCGCCAGCAGCTTGAACGTGGGCAGACAAGAGACCCAGTACTTC
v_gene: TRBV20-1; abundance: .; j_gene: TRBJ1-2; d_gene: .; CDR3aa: CSARAAGGDTNYGYTF; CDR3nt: TGCAGTGCTAGAGCTGCAGGAGGAGACACTAACTATGGCTACACCTTC
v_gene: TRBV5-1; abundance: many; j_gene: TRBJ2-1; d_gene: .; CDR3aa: CASRYEDTYNEQFF; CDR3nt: TGCGCCAGCAGATATGAAGACACATACAATGAGCAGTTCTTC
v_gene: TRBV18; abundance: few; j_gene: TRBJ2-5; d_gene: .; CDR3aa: CASSPRRDFSQETQYF; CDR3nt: TGTGCCAGCTCACCTAGGCGGGACTTCTCCCAAGAGACCCAGTACTTC
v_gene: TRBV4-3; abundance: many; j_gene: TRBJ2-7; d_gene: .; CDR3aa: CASSQERGGTYEQYF; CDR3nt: TGCGCCAGCAGCCAAGAAAGAGGAGGCACCTACGAGCAGTACTTC
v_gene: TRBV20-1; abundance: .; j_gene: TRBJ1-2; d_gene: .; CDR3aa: CSAGGGQSYGYTF; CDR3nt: TGCAGTGCGGGGGGAGGCCAAAGTTATGGCTACACCTTC
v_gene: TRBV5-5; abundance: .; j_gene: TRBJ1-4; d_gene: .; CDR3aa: CASSFRFITNEKLFF; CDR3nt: TGTGCCAGCAGCTTCCGTTTTATTACTAATGAAAAACTGTTTTTT
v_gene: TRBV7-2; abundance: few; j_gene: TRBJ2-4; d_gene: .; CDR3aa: CASTIPGGWDIQYF; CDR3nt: TGTGCCAGCACCATACCCGGGGGATGGGACATTCAGTACTTC
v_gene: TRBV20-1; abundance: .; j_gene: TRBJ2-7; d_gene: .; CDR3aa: CSARGDFYEQYF; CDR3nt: TGCAGTGCTAGAGGTGACTTCTACGAGCAGTACTTC
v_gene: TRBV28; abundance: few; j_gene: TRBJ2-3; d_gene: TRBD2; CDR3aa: CASSLGAGGGDTQYF; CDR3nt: TGTGCCAGCAGTTTAGGAGCGGGGGGTGGGGATACGCAGTATTTT
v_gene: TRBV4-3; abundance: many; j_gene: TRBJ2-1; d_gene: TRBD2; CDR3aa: CASSQERGRLAGVKGRNEQFF; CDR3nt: TGCGCCAGCAGCCAAGAGAGGGGGAGACTAGCGGGAGTTAAGGGGAGGAATGAGCAGTTCTTC
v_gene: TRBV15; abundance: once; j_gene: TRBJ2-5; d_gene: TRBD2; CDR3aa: CATSGRLADNEQYF; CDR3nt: TGTGCCACCAGCGGAAGACTAGCGGACAATGAGCAGTACTTC
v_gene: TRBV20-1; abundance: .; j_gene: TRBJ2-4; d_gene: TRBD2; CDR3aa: CSAKRGWDKNIQYF; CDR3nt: TGCAGTGCAAAGCGGGGGTGGGACAAAAACATTCAGTACTTC
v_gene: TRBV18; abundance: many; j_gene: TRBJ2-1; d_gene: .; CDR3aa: CASSPGMDEQFF; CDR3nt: TGTGCCAGCTCACCTGGGATGGATGAGCAGTTCTTC
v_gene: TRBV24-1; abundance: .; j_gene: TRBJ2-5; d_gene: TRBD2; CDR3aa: CATSDPLAGGPMQETQYF; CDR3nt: TGTGCCACCAGTGATCCCTTAGCGGGAGGGCCTATGCAAGAGACCCAGTACTTC
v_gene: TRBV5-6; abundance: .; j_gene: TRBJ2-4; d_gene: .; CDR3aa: CASRSIGTRDIQYF; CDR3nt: TGTGCCAGCAGGTCGATTGGGACCCGGGACATTCAGTACTTC
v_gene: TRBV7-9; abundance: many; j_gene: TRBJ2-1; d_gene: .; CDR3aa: CASRPSVENEQFF; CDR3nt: TGTGCCAGCAGGCCCTCCGTTGAGAATGAGCAGTTCTTC
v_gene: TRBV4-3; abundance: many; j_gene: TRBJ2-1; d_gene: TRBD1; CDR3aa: CASSQGQGAGNEQFF; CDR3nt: TGCGCCAGCAGCCAAGGGCAGGGGGCGGGCAATGAGCAGTTCTTC
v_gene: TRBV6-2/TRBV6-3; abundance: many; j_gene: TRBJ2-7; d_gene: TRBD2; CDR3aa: CASSYQLAELREQYF; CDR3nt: TGTGCCAGCAGTTACCAACTAGCGGAGTTGAGGGAGCAGTACTTC
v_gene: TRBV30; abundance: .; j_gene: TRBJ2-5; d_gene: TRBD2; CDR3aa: CAWTSGNQETQYF; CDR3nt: TGTGCCTGGACTAGCGGGAACCAAGAGACCCAGTACTTC
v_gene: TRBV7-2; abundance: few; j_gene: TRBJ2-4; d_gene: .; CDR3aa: CASSLVGIPYF; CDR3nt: TGTGCCAGCAGCTTAGTAGGTATCCCGTACTTC
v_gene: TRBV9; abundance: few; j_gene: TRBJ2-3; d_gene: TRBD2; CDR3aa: CASSVAVAGGTDTQYF; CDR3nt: TGTGCCAGCAGCGTAGCGGTAGCGGGGGGCACAGATACGCAGTATTTT
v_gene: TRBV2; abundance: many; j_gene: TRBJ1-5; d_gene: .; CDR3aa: CASSAGNQPQHF; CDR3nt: TGTGCCAGCAGCGCGGGGAATCAGCCCCAGCATTTT
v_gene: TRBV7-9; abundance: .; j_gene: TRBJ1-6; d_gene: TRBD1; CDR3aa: CASTKRPIDRGHSPLHF; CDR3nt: TGTGCCAGCACCAAACGCCCAATCGACAGGGGGCATTCACCCCTCCACTTT
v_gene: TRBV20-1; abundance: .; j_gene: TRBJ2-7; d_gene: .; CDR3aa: CSADTGTSPNHEQYF; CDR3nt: TGCAGTGCGGATACCGGGACATCCCCCAACCACGAGCAGTACTTC
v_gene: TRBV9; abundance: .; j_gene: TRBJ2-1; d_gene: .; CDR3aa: CASSVEGMAGSEQFF; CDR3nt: TGTGCCAGCAGCGTAGAGGGGATGGCGGGCAGTGAGCAGTTCTTC
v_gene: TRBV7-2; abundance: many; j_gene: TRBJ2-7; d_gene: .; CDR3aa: CASSFGPNEQYF; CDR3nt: TGTGCCAGCAGCTTCGGCCCTAACGAGCAGTACTTC
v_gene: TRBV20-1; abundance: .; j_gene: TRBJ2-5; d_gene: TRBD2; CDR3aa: CSARGTSGGAQTQYF; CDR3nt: TGCAGTGCTAGGGGGACTAGCGGGGGGGCGCAGACCCAGTACTTC
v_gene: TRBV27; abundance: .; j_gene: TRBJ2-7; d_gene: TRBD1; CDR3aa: CASSSSGTEDEQYF; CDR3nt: TGTGCCAGCAGTTCCTCCGGGACAGAAGACGAGCAGTACTTC
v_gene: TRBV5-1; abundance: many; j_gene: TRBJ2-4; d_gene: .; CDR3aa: CASSSYYENIQYF; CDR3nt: TGCGCCAGCAGCAGCTATTACGAAAACATTCAGTACTTC
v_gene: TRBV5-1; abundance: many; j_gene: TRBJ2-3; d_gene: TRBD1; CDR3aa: CASSLRSTGQGITDTQYF; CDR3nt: TGCGCCAGCAGCTTGAGGTCTACGGGACAGGGAATCACAGATACGCAGTATTTT
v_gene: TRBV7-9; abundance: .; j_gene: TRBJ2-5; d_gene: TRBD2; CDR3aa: CASSPGLAASIGETQYF; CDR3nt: TGTGCCAGCAGCCCAGGACTAGCAGCCTCCATTGGAGAGACCCAGTACTTC
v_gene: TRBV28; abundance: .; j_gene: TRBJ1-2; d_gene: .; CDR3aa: CASRTTVENGYTF; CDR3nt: TGTGCCAGCAGGACGACAGTAGAGAATGGCTACACCTTC
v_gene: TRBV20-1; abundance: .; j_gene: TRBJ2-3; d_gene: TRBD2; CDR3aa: CSARDPRGGTDTQYF; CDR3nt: TGCAGTGCTAGAGATCCGCGGGGGGGCACAGATACGCAGTATTTT
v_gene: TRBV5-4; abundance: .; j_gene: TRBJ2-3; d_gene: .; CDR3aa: CASSCGRGSTDTQYF; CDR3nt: TGTGCCAGCAGCTGCGGTAGGGGGAGCACAGATACGCAGTATTTT
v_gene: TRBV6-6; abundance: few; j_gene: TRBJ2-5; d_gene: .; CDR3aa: CASSYSTRQLQETQYF; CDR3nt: TGTGCCAGCAGTTACTCGACACGACAGCTACAAGAGACCCAGTACTTC
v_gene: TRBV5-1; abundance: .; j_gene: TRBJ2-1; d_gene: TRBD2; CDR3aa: CASNWRASGFSSYNEQFF; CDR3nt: TGCGCCAGCAACTGGAGGGCTAGCGGGTTCAGCTCCTACAATGAGCAGTTCTTC
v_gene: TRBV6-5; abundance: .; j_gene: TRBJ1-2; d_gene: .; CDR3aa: CASSYSRTDMWYGYTF; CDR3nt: TGTGCCAGCAGTTACTCCCGGACGGATATGTGGTATGGCTACACCTTC
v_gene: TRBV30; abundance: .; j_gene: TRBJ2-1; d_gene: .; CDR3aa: CAWSTRRIEQFF; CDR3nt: TGTGCCTGGAGTACCCGCCGCATTGAGCAGTTCTTC
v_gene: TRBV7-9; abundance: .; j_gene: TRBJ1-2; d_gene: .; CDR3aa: CASSALGGLDSYTIGGYTF; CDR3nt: TGTGCCAGCAGCGCCTTAGGGGGGCTCGACAGCTATACAATCGGCGGCTACACCTTC
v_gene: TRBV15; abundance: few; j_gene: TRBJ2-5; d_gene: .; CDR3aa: CATSRAGAETQYF; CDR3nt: TGTGCCACCAGCAGAGCAGGGGCGGAGACCCAGTACTTC
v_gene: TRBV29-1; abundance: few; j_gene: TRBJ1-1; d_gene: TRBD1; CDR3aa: CSVDPDRGAEAFF; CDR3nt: TGCAGCGTAGATCCGGACAGGGGGGCTGAAGCTTTCTTT
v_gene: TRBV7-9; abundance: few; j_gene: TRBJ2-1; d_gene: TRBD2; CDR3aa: CASSVPGRGDYNEQFF; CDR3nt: TGTGCCAGCAGCGTTCCGGGGCGGGGGGATTACAATGAGCAGTTCTTC
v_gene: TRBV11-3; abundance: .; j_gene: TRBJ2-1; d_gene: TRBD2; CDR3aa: CASSSMTSGGNEQFF; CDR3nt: TGTGCCAGCAGCTCAATGACTAGCGGGGGCAATGAGCAGTTCTTC
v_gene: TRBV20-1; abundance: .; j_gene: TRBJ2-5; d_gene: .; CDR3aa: CSAASPGVETQYF; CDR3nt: TGCAGTGCCGCGAGTCCCGGGGTAGAGACCCAGTACTTC
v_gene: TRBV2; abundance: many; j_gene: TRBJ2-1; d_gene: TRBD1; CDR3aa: CASSETGDPSSYNEQFF; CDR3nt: TGTGCCAGCAGTGAAACAGGGGACCCCAGCTCCTACAATGAGCAGTTCTTC
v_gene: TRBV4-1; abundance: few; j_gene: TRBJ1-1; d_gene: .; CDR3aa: CASSQDWREEAFF; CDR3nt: TGCGCCAGCAGCCAAGATTGGAGGGAAGAAGCTTTCTTT
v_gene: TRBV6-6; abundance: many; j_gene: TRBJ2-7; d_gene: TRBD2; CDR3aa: CASSYRTSGRTEQYF; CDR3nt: TGTGCCAGCAGTTACCGGACTAGCGGGAGGACCGAGCAGTACTTC
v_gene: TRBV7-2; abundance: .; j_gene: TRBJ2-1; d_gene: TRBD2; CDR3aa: CTSSFESGRNNEQFF; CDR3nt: TGTACCAGCAGCTTCGAAAGCGGGAGGAACAATGAGCAGTTCTTC
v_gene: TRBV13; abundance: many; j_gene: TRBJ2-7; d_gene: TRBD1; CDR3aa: CASSFRDRASYEQYF; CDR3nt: TGTGCCAGCAGCTTCCGGGACAGGGCATCCTACGAGCAGTACTTC
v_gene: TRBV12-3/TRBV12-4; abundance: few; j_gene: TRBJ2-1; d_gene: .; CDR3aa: CASSLVSIRNEQFF; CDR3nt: TGTGCCAGCAGTTTAGTCTCCATTAGGAATGAGCAGTTCTTC
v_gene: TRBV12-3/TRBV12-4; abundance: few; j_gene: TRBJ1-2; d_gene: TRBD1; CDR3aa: CASSLGQALDCGYTF; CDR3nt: TGTGCCAGCAGTTTGGGACAGGCGTTGGATTGTGGCTACACCTTC
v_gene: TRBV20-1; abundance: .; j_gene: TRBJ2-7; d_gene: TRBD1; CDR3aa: CSVQGVTYNEQYF; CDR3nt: TGCAGTGTACAGGGGGTCACCTACAATGAGCAGTACTTC
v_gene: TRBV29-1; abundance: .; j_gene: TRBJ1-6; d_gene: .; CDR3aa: CSVVFGGLNSPLHF; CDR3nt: TGCAGCGTTGTTTTCGGGGGGCTCAATTCACCCCTCCACTTT
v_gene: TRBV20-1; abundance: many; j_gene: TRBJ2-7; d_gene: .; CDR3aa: CSARQSRGGYEQYF; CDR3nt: TGCAGTGCTAGACAGTCCAGGGGAGGGTACGAGCAGTACTTC
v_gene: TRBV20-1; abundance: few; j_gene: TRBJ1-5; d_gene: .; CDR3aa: CSAQEVETPNQPQHF; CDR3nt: TGCAGTGCTCAAGAGGTGGAGACACCTAATCAGCCCCAGCATTTT
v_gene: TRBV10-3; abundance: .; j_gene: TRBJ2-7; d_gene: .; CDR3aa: CAISESSGFYEQYF; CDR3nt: TGTGCCATCAGTGAGTCCTCCGGGTTTTACGAGCAGTACTTC
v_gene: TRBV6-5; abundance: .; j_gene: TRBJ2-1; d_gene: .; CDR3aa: CASCYGRANEQFF; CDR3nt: TGTGCCAGCTGTTACGGCAGGGCCAATGAGCAGTTCTTC
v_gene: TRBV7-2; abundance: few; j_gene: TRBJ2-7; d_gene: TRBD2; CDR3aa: CASSTRTSGSPYEQYF; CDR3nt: TGTGCCAGCAGCACTAGGACTAGCGGGAGCCCCTACGAGCAGTACTTC